This T cell receptor (beta chain) is drawn from a study of cytomegalovirus exposure and HLA in healthy donors. 13 Jbeta primers and 60 Vbeta primers were used for the PCR. Measured with immunoSEQ multiplex PCR; TCRdb has only the in-frame clones, and not every one. The table shows over 130,000 clones, with approximately 76% occurring only once. V gave up 6 bases and J gave up 0 bases; unmatched junction bases: 2. Germline CDR1 is SNHLY and CDR2 is FYNNEI. This CDR3 spans 13 amino acids. This sequence was found in a man in his forties or fifties in good health and CMV-seronegative. The specimen sequenced was PBMCs. The chain couples TRBV2 to TRBJ2-7; 7 positions agree with TRBD1. CDR3 in amino acids: CASRGDSSYEQYF. CDR3 sequence (DNA): TGTGCCAGCAGGGGGGACAGCTCCTACGAGCAGTACTTC.